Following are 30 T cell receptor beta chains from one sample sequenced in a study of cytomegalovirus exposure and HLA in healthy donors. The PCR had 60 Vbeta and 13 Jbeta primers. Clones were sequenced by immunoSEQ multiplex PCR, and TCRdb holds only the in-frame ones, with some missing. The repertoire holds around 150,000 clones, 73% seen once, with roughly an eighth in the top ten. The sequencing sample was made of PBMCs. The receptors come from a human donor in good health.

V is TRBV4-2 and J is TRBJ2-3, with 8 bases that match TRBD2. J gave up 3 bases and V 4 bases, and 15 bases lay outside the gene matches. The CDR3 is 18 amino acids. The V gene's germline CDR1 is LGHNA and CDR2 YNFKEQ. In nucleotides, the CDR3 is TGTGCCAGCAGCCCTGTGCGGGGAGTAGCGGGACCAACAGATACGCAGTATTTT. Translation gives CASSPVRGVAGPTDTQYF.

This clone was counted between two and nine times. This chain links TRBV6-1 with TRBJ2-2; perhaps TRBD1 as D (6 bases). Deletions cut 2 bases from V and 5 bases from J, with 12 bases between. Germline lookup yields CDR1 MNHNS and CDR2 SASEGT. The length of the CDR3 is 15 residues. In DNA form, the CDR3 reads TGTGCCAGCAGTGAAATCGGCAGGGGTACCGGGGAGCTGTTTTTT. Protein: CASSEIGRGTGELFF.

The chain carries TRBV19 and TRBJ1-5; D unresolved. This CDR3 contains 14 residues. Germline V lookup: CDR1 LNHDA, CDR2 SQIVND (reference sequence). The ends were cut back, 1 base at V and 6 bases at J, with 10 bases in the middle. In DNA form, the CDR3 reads TGTGCCAGTAGTATAGGAGGGTTGGGTCAGCCCCAGCATTTT. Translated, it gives CASSIGGLGQPQHF.

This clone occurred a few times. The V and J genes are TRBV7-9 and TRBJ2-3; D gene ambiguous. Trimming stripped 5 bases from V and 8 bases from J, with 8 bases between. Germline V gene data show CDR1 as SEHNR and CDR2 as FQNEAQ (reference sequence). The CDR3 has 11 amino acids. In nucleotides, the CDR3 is TGTGCCAGCAGCCTATTAGCTACGCAGTATTTT. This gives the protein CASSLLATQYF.

The CDR3 here is CASSLVGLSNGANVLTF. CDR3 nucleotides: TGCGCCAGCAGCTTGGTGGGACTCTCAAACGGGGCCAACGTCCTGACTTTC. The J gene is TRBJ2-6, the V gene TRBV5-1; D is perhaps TRBD2 (6 bases). With 0 bases removed from V and 4 bases from J, the gap between germline ends came to 14 bases. The CDR3 extends over 17 amino acids. Germline CDR1 and CDR2: SGHRS and YFSETQ.

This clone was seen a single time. DNA of the CDR3: TGTGCCAGCAGCTCTCAGGGGTTCTTCGAGACCCAGTACTTC. It encodes CASSSQGFFETQYF. The chain uses TRBV11-3 and TRBJ2-5; tentatively, D is TRBD1 (6 bases). The V end lost 4 bases, the J end lost 5 bases, and 14 bases lay between the germline ends. CDR3 size: 14 residues. Germline loops: CDR1 SGHNT, CDR2 YENEEA.

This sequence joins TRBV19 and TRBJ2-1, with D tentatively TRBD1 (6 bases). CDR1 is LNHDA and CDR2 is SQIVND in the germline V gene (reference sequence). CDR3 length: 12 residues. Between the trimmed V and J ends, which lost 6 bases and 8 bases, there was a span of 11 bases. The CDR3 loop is CASRRGKDEQFF. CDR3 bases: TGTGCCAGTAGGAGGGGGAAAGATGAGCAGTTCTTC.

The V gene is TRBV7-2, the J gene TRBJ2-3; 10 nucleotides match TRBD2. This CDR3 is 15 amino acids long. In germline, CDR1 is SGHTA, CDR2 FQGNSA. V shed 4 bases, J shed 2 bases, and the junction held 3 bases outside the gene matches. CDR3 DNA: TGTGCCAGCAGCTGGACTAGCGGACCCACAGATACGCAGTATTTT. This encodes CASSWTSGPTDTQYF.

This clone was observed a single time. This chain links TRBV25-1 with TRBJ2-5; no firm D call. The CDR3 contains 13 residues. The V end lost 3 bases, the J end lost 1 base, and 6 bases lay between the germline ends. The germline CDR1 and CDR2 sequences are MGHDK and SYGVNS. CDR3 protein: CASSDYSQETQYF. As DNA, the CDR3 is TGTGCCAGCAGTGACTACAGCCAAGAGACCCAGTACTTC.

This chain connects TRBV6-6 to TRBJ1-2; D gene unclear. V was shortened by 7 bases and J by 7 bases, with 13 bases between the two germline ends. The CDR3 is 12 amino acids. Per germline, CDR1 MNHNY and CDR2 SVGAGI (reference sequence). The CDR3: CASTSFESGYTF. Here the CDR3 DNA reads TGTGCCAGCACTTCCTTCGAGTCTGGCTACACCTTC.

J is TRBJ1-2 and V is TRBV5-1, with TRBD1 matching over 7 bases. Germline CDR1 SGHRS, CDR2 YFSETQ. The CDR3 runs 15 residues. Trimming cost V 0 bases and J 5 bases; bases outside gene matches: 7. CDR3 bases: TGCGCCAGCAGCTTGGGGACAGGAGACAGATATGGCTACACCTTC. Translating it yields CASSLGTGDRYGYTF.

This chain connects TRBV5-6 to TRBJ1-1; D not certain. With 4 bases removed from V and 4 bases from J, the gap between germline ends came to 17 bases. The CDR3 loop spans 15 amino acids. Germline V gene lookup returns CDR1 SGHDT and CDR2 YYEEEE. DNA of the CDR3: TGTGCCAGCAGCAGCCCAGGAGGGATTAGCACTGAAGCTTTCTTT. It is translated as CASSSPGGISTEAFF.

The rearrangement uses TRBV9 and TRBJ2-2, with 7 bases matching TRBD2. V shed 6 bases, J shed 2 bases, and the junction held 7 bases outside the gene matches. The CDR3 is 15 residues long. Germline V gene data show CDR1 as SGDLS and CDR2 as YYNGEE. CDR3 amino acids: CASNLAGVNTGELFF. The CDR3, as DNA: TGTGCCAGCAACCTGGCGGGGGTTAACACCGGGGAGCTGTTTTTT.

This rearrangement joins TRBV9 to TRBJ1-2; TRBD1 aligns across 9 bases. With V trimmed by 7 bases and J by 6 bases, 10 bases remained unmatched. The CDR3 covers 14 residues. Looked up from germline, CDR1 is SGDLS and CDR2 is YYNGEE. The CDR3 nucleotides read TGTGCCAGCGCGGTGGACAGGGGATATAATGGCTACACCTTC. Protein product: CASAVDRGYNGYTF.

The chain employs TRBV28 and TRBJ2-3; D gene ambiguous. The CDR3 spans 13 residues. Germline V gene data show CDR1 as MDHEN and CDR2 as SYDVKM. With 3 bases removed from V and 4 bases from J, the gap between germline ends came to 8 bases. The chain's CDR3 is CASSLFFADTQYF. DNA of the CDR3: TGTGCCAGCAGTTTGTTTTTCGCAGATACGCAGTATTTT.

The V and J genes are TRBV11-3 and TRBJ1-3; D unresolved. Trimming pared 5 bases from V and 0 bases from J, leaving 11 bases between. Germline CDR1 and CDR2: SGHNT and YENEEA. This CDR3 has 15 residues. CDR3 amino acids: CASSRDRGSGNTIYF. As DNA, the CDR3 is TGTGCCAGCAGCCGGGATCGGGGCTCTGGAAACACCATATATTTT.

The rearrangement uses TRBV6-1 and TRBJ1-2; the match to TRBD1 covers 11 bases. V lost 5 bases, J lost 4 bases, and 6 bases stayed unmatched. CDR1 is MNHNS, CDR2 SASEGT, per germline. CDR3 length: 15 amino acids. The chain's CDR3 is CASSLRTGGSYGYTF. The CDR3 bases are TGTGCCAGCAGTCTCCGGACAGGGGGCTCCTATGGCTACACCTTC.

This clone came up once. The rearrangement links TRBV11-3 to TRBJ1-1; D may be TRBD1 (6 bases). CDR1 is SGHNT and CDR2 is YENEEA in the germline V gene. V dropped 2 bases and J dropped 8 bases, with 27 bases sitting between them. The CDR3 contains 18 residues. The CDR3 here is CASSLSWGGGMRSDEAFF. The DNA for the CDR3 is TGTGCCAGCAGCTTATCTTGGGGAGGGGGGATGAGGTCGGACGAAGCTTTCTTT.

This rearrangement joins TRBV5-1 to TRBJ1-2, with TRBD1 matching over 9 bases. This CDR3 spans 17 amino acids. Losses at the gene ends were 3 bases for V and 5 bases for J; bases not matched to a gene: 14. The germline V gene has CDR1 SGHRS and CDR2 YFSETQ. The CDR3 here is CASSSPTGGVARYGYTF. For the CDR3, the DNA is TGCGCCAGCAGCTCGCCGACAGGGGGGGTTGCAAGATATGGCTACACCTTC.

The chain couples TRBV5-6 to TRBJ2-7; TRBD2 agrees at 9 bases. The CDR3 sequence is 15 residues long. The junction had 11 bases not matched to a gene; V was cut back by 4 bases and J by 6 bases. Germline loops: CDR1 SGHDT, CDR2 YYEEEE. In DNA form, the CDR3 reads TGTGCCAGCAGCCCACTTATGACTAGCGGTGGCGAGCAGTACTTC. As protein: CASSPLMTSGGEQYF. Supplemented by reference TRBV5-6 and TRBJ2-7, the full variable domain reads DAGVTQSPTHLIKTRGQQVTLRCSPKSGHDTVSWYQQALGQGPQFIFQYYEEEERQRGNFPDRFSGHQFPNYSSELNVNALLLGDSALYLCASSPLMTSGGEQYFGPGTRLTVT.

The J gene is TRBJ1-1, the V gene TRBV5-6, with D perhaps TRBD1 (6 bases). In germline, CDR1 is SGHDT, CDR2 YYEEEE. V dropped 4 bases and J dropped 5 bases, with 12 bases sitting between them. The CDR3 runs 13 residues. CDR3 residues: CASSTRQATEAFF. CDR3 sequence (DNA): TGTGCCAGCAGCACAAGACAGGCAACTGAAGCTTTCTTT.

The CDR3 sequence: CASSLASNEQFF. CDR3 bases: TGTGCCAGCAGCTTAGCTAGCAATGAGCAGTTCTTC. V usage is TRBV7-8 and J usage is TRBJ2-1, with unresolved D. The CDR3 contains 12 residues. V was shortened by 0 bases and J by 6 bases, with 3 bases between the two germline ends. CDR1 and CDR2 from the germline V gene are SGHVS and FQNEAQ.

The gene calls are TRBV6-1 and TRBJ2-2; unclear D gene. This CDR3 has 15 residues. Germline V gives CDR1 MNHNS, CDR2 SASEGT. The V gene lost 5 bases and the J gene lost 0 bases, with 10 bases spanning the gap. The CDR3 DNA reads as TGTGCCAGCAGTATCTCACTTCCGAACACCGGGGAGCTGTTTTTT. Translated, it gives CASSISLPNTGELFF.

CDR3 coding DNA: TGTGCCAGCAGCACTACGACAGGGTTTAACACAGATACGCAGTATTTT. This encodes CASSTTTGFNTDTQYF. The V and J genes are TRBV13 and TRBJ2-3, with 7 positions matching TRBD1. This CDR3 has 16 residues. V dropped 5 bases and J dropped 2; count of bases not matched to a gene: 10. Germline values: CDR1 PRHDT, CDR2 FYEKMQ (reference sequence).

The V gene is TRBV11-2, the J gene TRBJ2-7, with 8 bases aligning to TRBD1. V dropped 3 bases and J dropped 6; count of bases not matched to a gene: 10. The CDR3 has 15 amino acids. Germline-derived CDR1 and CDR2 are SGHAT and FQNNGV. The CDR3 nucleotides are TGTGCCAGCAGCTTGCAGACAGGGGTTTTTTCCGAGCAGTACTTC. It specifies CASSLQTGVFSEQYF. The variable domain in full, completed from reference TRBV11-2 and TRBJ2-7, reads EAGVAQSPRYKIIEKRQSVAFWCNPISGHATLYWYQQILGQGPKLLIQFQNNGVVDDSQLPKDRFSAERLKGVDSTLKIQPAKLEDSAVYLCASSLQTGVFSEQYFGPGTRLTVT.

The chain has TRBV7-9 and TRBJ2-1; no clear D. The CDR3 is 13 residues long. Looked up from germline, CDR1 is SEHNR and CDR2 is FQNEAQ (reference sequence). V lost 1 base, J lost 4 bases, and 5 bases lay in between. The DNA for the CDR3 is TGTGCCAGCAGCTTAGTCAGGTACAATGAGCAGTTCTTC. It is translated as CASSLVRYNEQFF.

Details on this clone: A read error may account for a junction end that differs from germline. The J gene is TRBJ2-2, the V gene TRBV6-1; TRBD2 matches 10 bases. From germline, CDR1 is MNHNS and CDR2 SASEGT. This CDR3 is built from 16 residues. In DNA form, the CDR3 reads TGTGCCAGCAGGGAAGCTAGCGGGAGAAACACCGGGGAGCTGTTTTTT. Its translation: CASREASGRNTGELFF.

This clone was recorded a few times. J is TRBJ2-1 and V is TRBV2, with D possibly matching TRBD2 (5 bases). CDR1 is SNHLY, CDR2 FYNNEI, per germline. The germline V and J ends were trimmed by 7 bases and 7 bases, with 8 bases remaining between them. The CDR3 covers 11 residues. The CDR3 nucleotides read TGTGCCAGCATGGGGAGAAATGAGCAGTTCTTC. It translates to CASMGRNEQFF.

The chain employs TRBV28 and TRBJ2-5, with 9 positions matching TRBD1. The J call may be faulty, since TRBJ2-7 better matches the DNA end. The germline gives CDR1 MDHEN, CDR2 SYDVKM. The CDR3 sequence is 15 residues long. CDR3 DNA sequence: TGTGCCAGCAGCCCCCCGGGACAGGGTAAGGACGAGCAGTACTTC. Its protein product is CASSPPGQGKDEQYF.

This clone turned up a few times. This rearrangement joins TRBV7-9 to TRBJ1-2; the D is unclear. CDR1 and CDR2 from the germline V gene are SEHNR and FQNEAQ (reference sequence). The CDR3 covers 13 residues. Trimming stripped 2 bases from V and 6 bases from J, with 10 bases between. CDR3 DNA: TGTGCCAGCAGCTTACAGGTGCCGGATGGCTACACCTTC. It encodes CASSLQVPDGYTF.